Reported below is one T cell receptor (beta chain). The target antigen is unknown. This entry is derived from a study of regulatory T cells in long-lasting Graves disease. Overall study context: Over 5 years on antithyroid drugs plus positive TSH receptor antibodies marked Graves' disease as persistent. Findings and limits, study-wide: Persistent patients had a count of shared public clonotypes (approximately 3,000) that exceeded that of new patients (around 1,000).

Libraries of TCR beta came from iRepertoire HTBI primers plus Arm-PCR of CDR3 regions. Using its own MiXCR run on the multiplex PCR reads, TCRdb lists one record per CDR3 protein. The sample shows under 500,000 distinct CDR3 sequences, around 20% of them seen only once. Time point given: persistent/refractory GD, antithyroid drugs over 5 years with positive TRAb. RNA isolated from PBMCs was used to make the TCR library. Germline V CDR1 and CDR2: MDHEN, SYDVKM. This CDR3 has 15 amino acids. V shed 6 bases, J shed 9 bases, and the junction held 8 bases outside the gene matches. The receptor's source is a female donor with Graves disease. V and J are TRBV28 and TRBJ2-1, with 13 bases lining up with TRBD2. The sample consisted of peripheral blood mononuclear cells (PBMCs), taken when the disease was refractory, from a patient treated with antithyroid drugs. As DNA, the CDR3 is TGTGCCAGCAGATCCGGACTAGCGGGAGTGTCTGAGCAGTTCTTC. It is translated as CASRSGLAGVSEQFF.